This entry lists 24 T cell receptor beta chains sequenced from one sample in a study of OX40 agonist ivuxolimab in advanced cancers. Here immunoSEQ multiplex PCR was the method, and the copy in TCRdb shows in-frame clones only, minus some. In the table there are some 81,000 clones, around 90% of which are singletons. Sequencing used CD4+ or CD8+ T cells sorted from blood, obtained in a trial of the OX40 agonist ivuxolimab. These receptors were taken from an adult with an advanced solid tumor such as melanoma, head and neck, liver or kidney cancer.

For the CDR3, the DNA is TGCGCCAGCAGCTTATCGGTTGGGGAGCTGTTTTTT. Its protein product is CASSLSVGELFF. The chain carries TRBV5-1 and TRBJ2-2; D gene uncertain. This CDR3 is 12 amino acids long. CDR1 is SGHRS, CDR2 YFSETQ, per germline. V shed 2 bases and J shed 8 bases, with 7 bases lying between them.

This chain connects TRBV15 to TRBJ2-1; unclear D gene. This CDR3 has 15 amino acids. V was cut by 5 bases and J by 3 bases, with 14 bases left in between. Germline CDR1 is LNHNV and CDR2 is YYDKDF (reference sequence). CDR3 loop: CATSRRAALYNEQFF. For the CDR3, the DNA is TGTGCCACCAGCCGCCGAGCAGCCCTCTACAATGAGCAGTTCTTC.

The V call is TRBV2, the J call TRBJ2-7; 9 nucleotides agree with TRBD1. Germline CDR1 SNHLY, CDR2 FYNNEI. CDR3 length: 14 residues. After removal of 10 bases from V and 3 bases from J, the junction contained 10 bases not matched to a gene. The CDR3 reads CATFTPGQGYEQYF. CDR3 bases: TGTGCCACTTTCACCCCGGGACAGGGCTACGAGCAGTACTTC.

The chain uses TRBV19 and TRBJ2-5, with 9 bases aligning to TRBD2. The tail of the sequence fits TRBJ2-7 better, so the J call may be wrong. CDR1 is LNHDA and CDR2 is SQIVND in the germline V gene (reference sequence). The CDR3 has 15 amino acids. The CDR3 DNA follows: TGTGCCAGTAGTACCCCTAGCGGGACAACCTACGAGCAGTACTTC. This translates into CASSTPSGTTYEQYF.

Written as DNA, the CDR3 is TGCAGCGCCGCAACAGGGACTAACTATGGCTACACCTTC. Its translation is CSAATGTNYGYTF. This chain connects TRBV29-1 to TRBJ1-2, with a weak D call TRBD1 (6 bases). V lost 7 bases, J lost 0 bases, and 12 bases lay in between. Per the germline V gene, CDR1 is SQVTM and CDR2 is ANQGSEA. The CDR3 spans 13 residues.

V and J are TRBV5-1 and TRBJ2-6; 10 bases are shared with TRBD1. With V trimmed by 1 base and J by 4 bases, 11 bases remained unmatched. From germline, CDR1 is SGHRS and CDR2 YFSETQ. This CDR3 spans 19 amino acids. The CDR3 DNA reads TGCGCCAGCAGCTTGTATGTGGGACAGGGGAGCAAAGGGGCCAACGTCCTGACTTTC. This sequence encodes CASSLYVGQGSKGANVLTF.

This clone was observed a handful of times. The chain links TRBV30 to TRBJ2-1; TRBD1 aligns across 7 bases. V shed 0 bases and J 7 bases; nucleotides not matched to a gene: 6. Per germline, CDR1 GTSNPN and CDR2 SVGIG (reference sequence). The CDR3 extends over 14 amino acids. The CDR3 reads CAWSVGTGVNEQFF. The DNA of the CDR3 is TGTGCCTGGAGTGTAGGCACAGGGGTAAATGAGCAGTTCTTC.

This clone has only one observation. The chain carries TRBV28 and TRBJ1-1; D perhaps matches TRBD1 (5 bases). The CDR3 contains 14 residues. The germline gives CDR1 MDHEN, CDR2 SYDVKM. V was shortened by 10 bases and J by 2 bases, with 17 bases between the two germline ends. CDR3 region: CATRGVAVNTEAFF. In DNA form, the CDR3 reads TGTGCCACCCGAGGGGTGGCAGTCAACACTGAAGCTTTCTTT.

CDR3 residues: CASTYQKTAGEETQYF. The DNA for the CDR3 is TGTGCCAGTACCTACCAAAAGACCGCCGGAGAAGAGACCCAGTACTTC. This rearrangement joins TRBV27 to TRBJ2-5; D remains unclear. Trimming shortened V by 9 bases and J by 3 bases, and 23 bases separated the two germline ends. The CDR3 runs to 16 residues. In germline, CDR1 is MNHEY, CDR2 SMNVEV (reference sequence).

The chain couples TRBV11-2 to TRBJ1-2, with D tentatively TRBD1 (5 bases). Trimming removed 7 bases from V and 3 bases from J, with 12 bases in between. Germline V CDR1 and CDR2: SGHAT, FQNNGV. The CDR3 runs 13 residues. The CDR3 DNA is TGTGCCAGCACCGTCGACAGAGACTATGGCTACACCTTC. It yields the protein CASTVDRDYGYTF.

The chain has TRBV6-5 and TRBJ1-4, with D possibly TRBD1 on 5 matching bases. V lost 2 bases and J lost 5, with 12 bases in between. Germline values: CDR1 MNHEY, CDR2 SVGAGI. CDR3 length equals 15 residues. CDR3 coding DNA: TGTGCCAGCAGTTACGTGAAGGGGCTGAATGAAAAACTGTTTTTT. Translated: CASSYVKGLNEKLFF.

This chain connects TRBV19 to TRBJ1-4; possible D gene TRBD1, 6 bases. V gave up 2 bases and J gave up 10 bases, with 14 bases separating them. The CDR3 is made up of 14 amino acids. The germline CDR1 and CDR2 sequences are LNHDA and SQIVND (reference sequence). The DNA for the CDR3 is TGTGCCAGTAGTATAAGGCTGGGGGCCGGAAAACTGTTTTTT. It is translated as CASSIRLGAGKLFF.

The V gene is TRBV10-3, the J gene TRBJ2-7; D possibly uses TRBD1 or TRBD2 (5 bases each). In germline, CDR1 is ENHRY, CDR2 SYGVKD. The CDR3 sequence is 12 residues long. V was cut by 6 bases and J by 7 bases, with 13 bases left in between. The CDR3 loop is CAIRGAEGEQYF. In nucleotides, the CDR3 is TGTGCCATCAGAGGGGCCGAGGGGGAGCAGTACTTC.

The V and J genes are TRBV5-1 and TRBJ2-4; TRBD1 agrees at 10 bases. This CDR3 contains 15 residues. Losses at the gene ends were 5 bases for V and 8 bases for J; bases not matched to a gene: 10. Germline CDR1 reads SGHRS; CDR2 reads YFSETQ. CDR3 sequence (DNA): TGCGCCAGCAGTCCCGGGACAGGGGTCTTTGACATTCAGTACTTC. It yields the protein CASSPGTGVFDIQYF.

The chain has TRBV5-5 and TRBJ2-7; 7 bases line up with TRBD1. Germline values: CDR1 SGHKS, CDR2 YYEKEE (reference sequence). The V and J ends lost 3 bases and 7 bases, in that order; junction bases with no gene match: 22. The CDR3 length is 18 residues. The CDR3 sequence is CASSSSRDRGLSQWEQYF. CDR3 nucleotides: TGTGCCAGCAGCTCATCCCGGGACAGAGGCCTTAGTCAGTGGGAGCAGTACTTC.

V gene TRBV6-1 combines with J gene TRBJ2-4; D is uncertain. Germline V gene data show CDR1 as MNHNS and CDR2 as SASEGT. Deletions cut 6 bases from V and 8 bases from J, with 11 bases between. The CDR3 covers 12 residues. CDR3 DNA sequence: TGTGCCAGCAGCCTAAGTTCTGACATTCAGTACTTC. Its protein product is CASSLSSDIQYF.

V is TRBV6-6 and J is TRBJ2-3, with TRBD1 matching 12 bases. The junction had 15 bases not matched to a gene; V was cut back by 6 bases and J by 11 bases. CDR3 length: 16 residues. CDR1 and CDR2 from the germline V gene are MNHNY and SVGAGI (reference sequence). This CDR3 is CASSGTGGLQGDGQYF. CDR3 nucleotide sequence: TGTGCCAGCAGCGGGACAGGGGGCCTCCAGGGGGACGGGCAGTATTTT.

The V and J genes are TRBV19 and TRBJ2-2, with TRBD2 matching over 8 bases. The junction had 3 bases not matched to a gene; V was cut back by 3 bases and J by 6 bases. CDR1 LNHDA and CDR2 SQIVND come from the germline V gene (reference sequence). The CDR3 covers 14 residues. The CDR3 loop reads CASSIREGAGELFF. The CDR3 DNA follows: TGTGCCAGTAGTATCCGGGAGGGAGCCGGGGAGCTGTTTTTT.

J is TRBJ2-1 and V is TRBV29-1, with D possibly being TRBD2 (6 bases). V lost 7 bases and J 9 bases, leaving 22 bases between the germline ends. The CDR3 is made up of 14 amino acids. Germline CDR1 is SQVTM and CDR2 is ANQGSEA. The CDR3 bases are TGCAGCGCTAGGGACGGAGTTGTGGGAGGTGAGCAGTTCTTC. Translation gives CSARDGVVGGEQFF.

This chain links TRBV6-5 with TRBJ1-1; 10 nucleotides agree with TRBD1. Losses at the gene ends were 5 bases for V and 1 base for J; bases not matched to a gene: 4. CDR1 and CDR2 from the germline V gene are MNHEY and SVGAGI. The CDR3 is 15 residues long. CDR3 DNA: TGTGCCAGCAGTCACCGGGACAGGGGGAACACTGAAGCTTTCTTT. Protein sequence: CASSHRDRGNTEAFF.

The chain combines TRBV10-2 with TRBJ1-1, with TRBD1 as a possible D gene (5 bases). The V gene's germline CDR1 is WSHSY and CDR2 SAAADI. Trimming left V 3 bases short and J 3 bases short, with 14 bases between. This CDR3 comprises 15 residues. CDR3 in amino acids: CASSDRGAGDTEAFF. CDR3 sequence (DNA): TGCGCCAGCAGTGATCGAGGGGCGGGGGACACTGAAGCTTTCTTT.

This chain connects TRBV18 to TRBJ2-5, with 14 bases identical to TRBD2. The trim removed 4 bases at V and 4 bases at J, leaving 14 bases unmatched. There are 19 residues in the CDR3. Per germline, CDR1 KGHSH and CDR2 LQKENI. CDR3 sequence: CASSRRTSGGTRDRETQYF. CDR3 coding DNA: TGTGCCAGCTCACGGAGGACTAGCGGGGGGACTAGAGACCGAGAGACCCAGTACTTC. Combining the CDR3 with reference TRBV18 and TRBJ2-5 gives the whole variable domain NAGVMQNPRHLVRRRGQEARLRCSPMKGHSHVYWYRQLPEEGLKFMVYLQKENIIDESGMPKERFSAEFPKEGPSILRIQQVVRGDSAAYFCASSRRTSGGTRDRETQYFGPGTRLLVL.

The chain carries TRBV28 and TRBJ1-2; D gene uncertain. This CDR3 has 17 amino acids. In germline, CDR1 is MDHEN, CDR2 SYDVKM. V lost 4 bases and J lost 3, with 21 bases in between. CDR3 region: CASSSRVHGWRDYGYTF. As DNA, the CDR3 is TGTGCCAGCAGTTCCCGCGTGCACGGCTGGAGAGACTATGGCTACACCTTC.

The rearrangement joins TRBV10-2 to TRBJ2-5, with TRBD1 matching over 9 bases. The J call may be wrong; the DNA end is better matched by TRBJ2-7. The CDR3 spans 15 residues. Germline V gene sequence: CDR1 WSHSY, CDR2 SAAADI. The CDR3 sequence is CASSERTGASYEQYF. CDR3 DNA sequence: TGCGCCAGCAGTGAACGGACAGGGGCGTCCTACGAGCAGTACTTC.